This T cell receptor beta chain is from a study of cytomegalovirus exposure and HLA in healthy donors. This CDR3 region has 14 residues. The ends were cut back, 4 bases at V and 0 bases at J, with 6 bases in the middle. Germline loops: CDR1 LNHNV, CDR2 YYDKDF (reference sequence). In the case of this clone: Its target is unknown.

It was with 60 Vbeta and 13 Jbeta primers that the PCR ran. The method was immunoSEQ multiplex PCR; TCRdb's version includes in-frame clones alone and lacks a portion of them. The table shows fewer than 200,000 clones, with approximately 80% occurring only once. Study-wide results and caveats: Common viral pathogens (according to a later analysis) appeared linked to several of the most significant clusters. The authors judged a highly shared variant cluster likely a sequencing artifact. An assumption of roughly uniform sequencing depth across donors underlay the presence/absence analyses.

The chain links TRBV15 to TRBJ2-2; no firm D call. The origin of this receptor is a woman in her late teens or twenties in good health and CMV-seronegative. The specimen sequenced was PBMCs. CDR3 sequence (DNA): TGTGCCACCAGCACGGGTCCGAACACCGGGGAGCTGTTTTTT. This codes for CATSTGPNTGELFF. Full variable domain (remainder filled in from reference TRBV15 and TRBJ2-2): DAMVIQNPRYQVTQFGKPVTLSCSQTLNHNVMYWYQQKSSQAPKLLFHYYDKDFNNEADTPDNFQSRRPNTSFCFLDIRSPGLGDTAMYLCATSTGPNTGELFFGEGSRLTVL.